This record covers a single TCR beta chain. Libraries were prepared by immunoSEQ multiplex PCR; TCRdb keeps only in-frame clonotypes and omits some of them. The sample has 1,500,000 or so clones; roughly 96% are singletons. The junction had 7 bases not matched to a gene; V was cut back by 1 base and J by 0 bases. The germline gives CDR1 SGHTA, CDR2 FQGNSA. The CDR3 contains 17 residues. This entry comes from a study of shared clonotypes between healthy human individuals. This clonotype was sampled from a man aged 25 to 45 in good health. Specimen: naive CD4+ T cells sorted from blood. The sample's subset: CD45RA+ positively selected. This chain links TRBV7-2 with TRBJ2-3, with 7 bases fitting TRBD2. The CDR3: CASSLGLYSGSTDTQYF. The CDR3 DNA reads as TGTGCCAGCAGCTTAGGGTTATATAGCGGGAGCACAGATACGCAGTATTTT. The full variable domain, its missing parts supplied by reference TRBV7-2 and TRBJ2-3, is GAGVSQSPSNKVTEKGKDVELRCDPISGHTALYWYRQSLGQGLEFLIYFQGNSAPDKSGLPSDRFSAERTGGSVSTLTIQRTQQEDSAVYLCASSLGLYSGSTDTQYFGPGTRLTVL.